This T cell receptor beta chain was recorded in a study of blood T cell repertoires in COVID-19. Sequencing used immunoSEQ multiplex PCR; TCRdb keeps in-frame clones, though not all of them. Of 300,000 to 400,000 clones listed, over 75% are singletons. This CDR3 spans 14 amino acids. V was cut by 0 bases and J by 6 bases, with 12 bases left in between. Per the germline V gene, CDR1 is GTSNPN and CDR2 is SVGIG (reference sequence). The clonotype was recovered from a human donor in a cohort sampled during active COVID-19. Input material: peripheral blood. The chain links TRBV30 to TRBJ1-5; possibly TRBD1 for D (6 bases). CDR3 DNA sequence: TGTGCCTGGAGTGTTGGGGGGGCTTCTCAGCCCCAGCATTTT. Its protein is CAWSVGGASQPQHF.